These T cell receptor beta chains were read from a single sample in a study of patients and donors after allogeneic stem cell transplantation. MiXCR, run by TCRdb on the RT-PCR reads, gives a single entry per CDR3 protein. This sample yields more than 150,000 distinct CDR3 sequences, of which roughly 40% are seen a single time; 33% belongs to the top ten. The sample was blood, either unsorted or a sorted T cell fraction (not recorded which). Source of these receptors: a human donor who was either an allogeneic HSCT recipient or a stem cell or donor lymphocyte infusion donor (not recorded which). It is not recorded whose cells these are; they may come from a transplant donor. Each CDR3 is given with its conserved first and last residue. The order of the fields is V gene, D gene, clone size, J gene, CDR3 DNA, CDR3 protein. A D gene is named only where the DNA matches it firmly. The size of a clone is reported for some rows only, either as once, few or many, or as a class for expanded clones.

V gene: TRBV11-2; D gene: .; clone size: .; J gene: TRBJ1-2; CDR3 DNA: TGTGCCAGCAGCTTAGGGGCAGCCAGCGGAGGCTACACCTTC; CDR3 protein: CASSLGAASGGYTF
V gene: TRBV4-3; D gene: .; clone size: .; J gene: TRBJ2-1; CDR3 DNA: TGCGCCAGCAGCCAAGATCTAGTGGGATTGCTCCCTCAGTTCTTC; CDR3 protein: CASSQDLVGLLPQFF
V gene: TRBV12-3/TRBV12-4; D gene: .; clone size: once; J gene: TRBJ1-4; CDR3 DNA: TGTGCCAGCAGTTTATCTACCCCGGCCATAGAGTACAAACTGTTTTTT; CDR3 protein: CASSLSTPAIEYKLFF
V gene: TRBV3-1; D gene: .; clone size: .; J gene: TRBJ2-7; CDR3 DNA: TGTGCCAGCAGCCAACATCTGGACGAGCAGTACTTC; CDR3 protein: CASSQHLDEQYF
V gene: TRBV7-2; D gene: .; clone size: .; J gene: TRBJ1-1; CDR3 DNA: TGTGCCAGCAGCCCACCGGACCGCTTGAACACTGAAGCTTTCTTT; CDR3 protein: CASSPPDRLNTEAFF
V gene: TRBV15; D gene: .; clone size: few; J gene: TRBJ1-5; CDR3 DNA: TGTGCCACCAGCAGAGCCACACACAATCAGCCCCAGCATTTT; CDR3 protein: CATSRATHNQPQHF
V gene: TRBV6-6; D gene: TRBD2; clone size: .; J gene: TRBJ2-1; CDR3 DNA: TGTGCCAGCAGTTACGGGACTAGCGGGAGAAATGAGCAGTTCTTC; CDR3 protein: CASSYGTSGRNEQFF
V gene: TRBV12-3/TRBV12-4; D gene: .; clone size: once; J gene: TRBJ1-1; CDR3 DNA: TGTGCCAGCAGTCCGTGGGCTGCCCTCGGGGAGGGCACTGAAGCTTTCTTT; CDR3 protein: CASSPWAALGEGTEAFF
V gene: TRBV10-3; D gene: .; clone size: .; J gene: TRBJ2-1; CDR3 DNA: TGTGCCACCTCAGGGGATTACAATGAGCAGTTCTTC; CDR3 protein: CATSGDYNEQFF
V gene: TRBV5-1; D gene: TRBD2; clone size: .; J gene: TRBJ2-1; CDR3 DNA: TGCGCCAGCAGCTTGGTTCTGGCGGGAGGGCGTAATGAGCAGTTCTTC; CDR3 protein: CASSLVLAGGRNEQFF
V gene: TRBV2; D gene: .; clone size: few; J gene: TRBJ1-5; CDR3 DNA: TGTGCCAGCAGTGGCCCCCCGGGGGGGGTAGGTCAGCCCCAGCATTTT; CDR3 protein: CASSGPPGGVGQPQHF
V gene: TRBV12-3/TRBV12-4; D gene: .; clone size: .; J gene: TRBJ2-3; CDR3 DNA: TGTGCCAGCAGTTTAGCGCTTACTAGCAGTGTGCAGTATTTT; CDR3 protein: CASSLALTSSVQYF
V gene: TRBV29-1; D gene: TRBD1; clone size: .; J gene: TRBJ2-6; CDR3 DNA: TGCAGCGTTGGAAGTATTGGGGACAGGGCCGGATCTGGGGCCAACGTCCTGACTTTC; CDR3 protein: CSVGSIGDRAGSGANVLTF
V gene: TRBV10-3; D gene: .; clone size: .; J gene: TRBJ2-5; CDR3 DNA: TGTGCCATCAGCTATCGGACTACTCTGGAGACCCAGCACTTC; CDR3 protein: CAISYRTTLETQHF
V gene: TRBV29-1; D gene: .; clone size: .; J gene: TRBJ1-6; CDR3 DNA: TGCAGCGCCTCTCAAGGGATGAACTCACCCCTCCACTTT; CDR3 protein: CSASQGMNSPLHF
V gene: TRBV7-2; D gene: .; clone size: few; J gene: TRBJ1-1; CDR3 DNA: TGTGCCAGCAGCTCAGGGACAAAAGTTAGTGCTTTCTTT; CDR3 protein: CASSSGTKVSAFF
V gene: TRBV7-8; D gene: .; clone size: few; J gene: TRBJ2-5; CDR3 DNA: TGTGCCAGCAGCTCCAAGTCGGATTGGGAGACCCAGTACTTC; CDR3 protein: CASSSKSDWETQYF
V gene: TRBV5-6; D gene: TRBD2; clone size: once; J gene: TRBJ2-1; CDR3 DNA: TGTGCCAGCAGCTTCCGGACTAGCGGGAGGAACAATGAGCAGTTCTTC; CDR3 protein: CASSFRTSGRNNEQFF
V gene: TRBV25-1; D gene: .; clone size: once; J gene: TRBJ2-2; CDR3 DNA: TGTGCCAGCGGCTCAACCGGGGAGCTGTTTTTT; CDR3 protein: CASGSTGELFF
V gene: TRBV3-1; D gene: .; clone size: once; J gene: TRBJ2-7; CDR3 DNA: TGTGCCAGCAGCCCCGGGAGCCCCGAGCAGTACTTC; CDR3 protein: CASSPGSPEQYF
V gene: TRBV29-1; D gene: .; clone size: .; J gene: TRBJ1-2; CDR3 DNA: TGCAGCGTTGTGGGTGGGCGCGGCTACACCTTC; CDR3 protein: CSVVGGRGYTF
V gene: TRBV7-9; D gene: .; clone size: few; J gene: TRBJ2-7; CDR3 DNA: TGTGCCAGCAGCTTAGGTGACAGGTTTATAGACTTC; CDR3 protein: CASSLGDRFIDF
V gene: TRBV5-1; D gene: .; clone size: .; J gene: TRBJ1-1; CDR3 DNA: TGCGCCAGCAGCTGGGGTGCCGGAGCCTTGGGAGCTTTCTTT; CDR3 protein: CASSWGAGALGAFF
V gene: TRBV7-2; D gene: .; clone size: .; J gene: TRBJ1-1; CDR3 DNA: TGTGCCAGCAGCTGGGCGCTGGGGGACACTGAAGCTTTCTTT; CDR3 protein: CASSWALGDTEAFF
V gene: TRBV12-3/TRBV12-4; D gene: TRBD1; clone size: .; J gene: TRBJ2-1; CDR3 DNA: TGTGCCAGCAGCCTAACCTGGGACAGGAGATACAATGAGCAGTTCTTC; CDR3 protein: CASSLTWDRRYNEQFF
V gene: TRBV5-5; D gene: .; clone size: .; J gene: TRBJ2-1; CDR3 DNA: TGTGCCAGCAGAGGTAATGAGCAGTTCTTC; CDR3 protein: CASRGNEQFF